This T cell receptor (beta chain) comes out of a study of identical twins. This clonotype was detected many times. Its specificity is not known. With V trimmed by 4 bases and J by 11 bases, 11 bases remained unmatched. CDR3 length equals 16 residues. Germline CDR1 reads SGHAT; CDR2 reads FQNNGV. A single record per CDR3 protein comes from TCRdb applying MiXCR to the 5' RACE reads. Here the sample spans roughly 250,000 distinct CDR3 sequences, about 7% being singletons. Study outcomes and limitations: Because invariant MAIT and iNKT cells could be present, zero-insertion analyses could be partly confounded. Excess sharing between twins was weaker in beta out-of-frame sequences. Whereas memory repertoires showed no such difference, abundant cord blood beta clonotypes carried fewer insertions.

This sample also appeared in a second study, on yellow fever vaccine responses in identical twins.

V is TRBV11-2 and J is TRBJ1-4; 12 bases match TRBD1. The receptor's source is a woman aged 18-29 years in good health. The sequenced material came from memory (CD45RO+) T cells sorted from blood. In nucleotides, the CDR3 is TGTGCCAGCAGCTGGGGACAGGGGGCGGCGGGTCGGAAACTGTTTTTT. Its translation is CASSWGQGAAGRKLFF.